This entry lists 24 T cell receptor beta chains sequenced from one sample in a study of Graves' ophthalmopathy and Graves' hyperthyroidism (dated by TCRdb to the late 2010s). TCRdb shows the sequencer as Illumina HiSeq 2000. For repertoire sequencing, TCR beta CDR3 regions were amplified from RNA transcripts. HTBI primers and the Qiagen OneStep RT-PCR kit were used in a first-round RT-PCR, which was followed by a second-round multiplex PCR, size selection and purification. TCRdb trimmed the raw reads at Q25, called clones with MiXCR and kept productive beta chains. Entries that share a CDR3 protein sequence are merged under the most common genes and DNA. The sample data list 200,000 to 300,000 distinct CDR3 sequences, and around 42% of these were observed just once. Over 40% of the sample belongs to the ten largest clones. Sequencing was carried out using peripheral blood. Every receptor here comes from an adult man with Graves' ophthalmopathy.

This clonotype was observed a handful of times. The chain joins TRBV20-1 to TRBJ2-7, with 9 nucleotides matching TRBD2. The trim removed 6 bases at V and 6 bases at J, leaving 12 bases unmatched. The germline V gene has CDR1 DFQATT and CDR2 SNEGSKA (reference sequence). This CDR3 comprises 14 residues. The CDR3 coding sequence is TGCAGTGCCACACGTAGCGGGAGCCCCCTCGAGCAGTACTTC. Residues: CSATRSGSPLEQYF.

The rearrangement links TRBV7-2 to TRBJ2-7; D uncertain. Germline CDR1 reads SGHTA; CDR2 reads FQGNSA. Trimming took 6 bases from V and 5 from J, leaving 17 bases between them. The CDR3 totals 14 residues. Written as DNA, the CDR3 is TGTGCCAGCAGTCCCCTGATTACAGAGAACGAGCAGTACTTC. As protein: CASSPLITENEQYF.

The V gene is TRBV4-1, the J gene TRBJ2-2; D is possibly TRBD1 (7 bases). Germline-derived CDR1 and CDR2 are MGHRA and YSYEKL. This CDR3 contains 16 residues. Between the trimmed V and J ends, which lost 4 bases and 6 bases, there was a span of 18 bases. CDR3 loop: CASSPAGGGGAGELFF. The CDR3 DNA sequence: TGCGCCAGCAGCCCAGCAGGGGGAGGTGGAGCCGGGGAGCTGTTTTTT.

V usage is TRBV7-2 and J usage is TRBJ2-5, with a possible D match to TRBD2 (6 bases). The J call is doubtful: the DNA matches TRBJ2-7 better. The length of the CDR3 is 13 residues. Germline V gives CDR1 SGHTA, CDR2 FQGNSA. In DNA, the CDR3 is TGTGCCAGCAGCTTACGGGAGACCTACGAGCAGTACTTC. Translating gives CASSLRETYEQYF.

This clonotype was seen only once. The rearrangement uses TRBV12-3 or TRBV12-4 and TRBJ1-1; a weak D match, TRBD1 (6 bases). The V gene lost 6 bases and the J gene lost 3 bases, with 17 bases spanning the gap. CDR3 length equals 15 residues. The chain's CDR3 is CASSLGQPMDTEAFF. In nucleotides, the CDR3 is TGTGCCAGCAGCCTCGGACAGCCTATGGACACTGAAGCTTTCTTT.

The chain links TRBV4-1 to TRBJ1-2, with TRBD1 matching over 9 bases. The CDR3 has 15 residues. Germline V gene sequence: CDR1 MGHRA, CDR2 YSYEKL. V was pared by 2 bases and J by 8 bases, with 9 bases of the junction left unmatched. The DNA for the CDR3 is TGCGCCAGCAGCCAACCTATCACAGGGGGCGGAGGCTACACCTTC. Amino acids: CASSQPITGGGGYTF.

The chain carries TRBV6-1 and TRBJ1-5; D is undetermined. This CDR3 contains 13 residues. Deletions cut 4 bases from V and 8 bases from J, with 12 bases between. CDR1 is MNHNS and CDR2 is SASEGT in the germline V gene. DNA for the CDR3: TGTGCCAGCAGTGGGATTGGAAGGGAGCCCCAGCATTTT. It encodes CASSGIGREPQHF.

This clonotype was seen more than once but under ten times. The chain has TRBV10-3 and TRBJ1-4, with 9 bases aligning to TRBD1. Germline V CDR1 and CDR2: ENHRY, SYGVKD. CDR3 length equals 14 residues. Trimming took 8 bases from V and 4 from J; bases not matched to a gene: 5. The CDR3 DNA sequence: TGTGCCATCGCGCCGGGACAGGGTAATGAAAAACTGTTTTTT. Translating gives CAIAPGQGNEKLFF.

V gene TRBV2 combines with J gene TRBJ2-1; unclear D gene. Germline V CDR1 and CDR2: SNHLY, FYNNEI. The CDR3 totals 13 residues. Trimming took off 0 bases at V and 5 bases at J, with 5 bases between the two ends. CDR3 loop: CASSEATNNEQFF. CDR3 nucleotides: TGTGCCAGCAGTGAAGCGACGAACAATGAGCAGTTCTTC.

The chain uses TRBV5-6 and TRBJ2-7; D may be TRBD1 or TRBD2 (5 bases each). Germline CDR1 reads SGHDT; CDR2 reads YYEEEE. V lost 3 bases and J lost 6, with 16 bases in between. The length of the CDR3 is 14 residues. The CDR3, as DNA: TGTGCCAGCAGCTCCGGGACCCAGCGAGGCGAGCAGTACTTC. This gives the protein CASSSGTQRGEQYF.

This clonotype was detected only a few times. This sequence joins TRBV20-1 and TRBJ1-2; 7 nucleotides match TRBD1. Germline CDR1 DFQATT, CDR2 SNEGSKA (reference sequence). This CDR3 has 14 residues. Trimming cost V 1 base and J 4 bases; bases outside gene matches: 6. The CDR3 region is CSARATGVAYGYTF. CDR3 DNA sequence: TGCAGTGCTAGAGCTACAGGGGTGGCCTATGGCTACACCTTC.

The CDR3 coding sequence is TGCAGTGCTGGGGGGGGGTGGAATCAGCCCCAGCATTTT. This gives the protein CSAGGGWNQPQHF. The chain joins TRBV20-1 to TRBJ1-5, with D perhaps matching TRBD1 (5 bases). Germline CDR1 and CDR2: DFQATT and SNEGSKA (reference sequence). V lost 5 bases to trimming and J lost 4 bases, with 12 bases between them. The CDR3 runs to 13 residues.

The CDR3 loop is CASSPHSNGVYEQYF. DNA for the CDR3: TGTGCCAGCAGCCCTCACTCCAACGGGGTTTACGAGCAGTACTTC. This sequence joins TRBV7-3 and TRBJ2-7; tentatively, D is TRBD2 (5 bases). This CDR3 has 15 amino acids. Germline V gives CDR1 SGHTA, CDR2 FQGTGA. Deletions cut 5 bases from V and 4 bases from J, with 18 bases between.

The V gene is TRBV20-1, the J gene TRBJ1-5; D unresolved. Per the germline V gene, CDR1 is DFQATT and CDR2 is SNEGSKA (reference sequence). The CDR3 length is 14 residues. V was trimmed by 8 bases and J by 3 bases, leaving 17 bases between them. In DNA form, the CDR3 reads TGCAGTACCCCGAGGAAGGCCCCCAATCAGCCCCAGCATTTT. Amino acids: CSTPRKAPNQPQHF.

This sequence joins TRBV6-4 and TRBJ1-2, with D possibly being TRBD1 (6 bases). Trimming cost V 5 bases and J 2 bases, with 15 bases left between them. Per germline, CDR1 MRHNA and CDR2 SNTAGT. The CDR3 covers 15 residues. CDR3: CASSPGGARNYGYTF. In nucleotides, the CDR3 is TGTGCCAGCAGTCCGGGGGGGGCGCGGAACTATGGCTACACCTTC.

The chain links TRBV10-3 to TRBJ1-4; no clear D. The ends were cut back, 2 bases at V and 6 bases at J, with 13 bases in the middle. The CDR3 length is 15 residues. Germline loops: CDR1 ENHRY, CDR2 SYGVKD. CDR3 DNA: TGTGCCATCAGTGAGGGTACCGGCTTTTATGAAAAACTGTTTTTT. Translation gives CAISEGTGFYEKLFF.

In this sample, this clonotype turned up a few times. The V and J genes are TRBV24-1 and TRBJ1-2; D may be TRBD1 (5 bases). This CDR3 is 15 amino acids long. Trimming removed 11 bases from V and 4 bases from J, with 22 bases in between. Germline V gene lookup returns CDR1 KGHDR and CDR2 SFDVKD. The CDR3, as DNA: TGTGCCAGCACCAACCGGGACCTGGGGCGCTATGGCTACACCTTC. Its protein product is CASTNRDLGRYGYTF.

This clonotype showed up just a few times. CDR3 sequence: CASSPLGLAGLGETQYF. CDR3 nucleotides: TGTGCCAGCAGCCCACTCGGACTAGCGGGACTCGGAGAGACCCAGTACTTC. The rearrangement joins TRBV12-3 or TRBV12-4 to TRBJ2-5, with TRBD2 matching over 12 bases. This CDR3 has 17 residues. V shed 6 bases, J shed 4 bases, and the junction held 12 bases outside the gene matches.

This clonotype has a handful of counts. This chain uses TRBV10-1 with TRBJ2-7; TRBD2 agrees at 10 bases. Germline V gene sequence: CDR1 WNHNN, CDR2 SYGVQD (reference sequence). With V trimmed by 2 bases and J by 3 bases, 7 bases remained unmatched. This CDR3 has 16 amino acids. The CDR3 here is CASSEPSGRLGYEQYF. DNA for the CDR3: TGCGCCAGCAGTGAGCCTAGCGGGAGACTGGGCTACGAGCAGTACTTC.

The CDR3 reads CASSRAGTSRTNYEQYF. The CDR3 DNA is TGTGCCAGCAGCCGCGCCGGGACTAGCAGGACCAACTACGAGCAGTACTTC. The chain joins TRBV25-1 to TRBJ2-7; 9 bases align to TRBD2. The V segment lost 6 bases and the J segment 3 bases; nucleotides outside the gene matches: 15. The CDR3 consists of 17 residues. Germline loops: CDR1 MGHDK, CDR2 SYGVNS.

The chain's CDR3 is CASRTGLENTEAFF. As DNA, the CDR3 is TGTGCCAGCAGGACAGGGCTGGAGAACACTGAAGCTTTCTTT. This chain links TRBV28 with TRBJ1-1, with TRBD1 matching over 7 bases. The CDR3 is made up of 14 amino acids. Trimming removed 6 bases from V and 1 base from J; junction bases left unmatched: 5. Per germline, CDR1 MDHEN and CDR2 SYDVKM.

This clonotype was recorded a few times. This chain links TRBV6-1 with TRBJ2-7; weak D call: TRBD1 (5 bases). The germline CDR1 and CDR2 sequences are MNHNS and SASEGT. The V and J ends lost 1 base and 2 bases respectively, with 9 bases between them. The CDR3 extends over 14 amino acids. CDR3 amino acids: CASSEVGQPYEQYF. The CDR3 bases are TGTGCCAGCAGTGAAGTGGGGCAGCCCTACGAGCAGTACTTC.

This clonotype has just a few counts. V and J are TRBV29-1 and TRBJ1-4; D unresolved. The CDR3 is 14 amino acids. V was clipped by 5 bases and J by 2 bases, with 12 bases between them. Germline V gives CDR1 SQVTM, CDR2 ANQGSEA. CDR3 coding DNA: TGCAGCGTTACGGTCAGGAACACTAATGAAAAACTGTTTTTT. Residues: CSVTVRNTNEKLFF.

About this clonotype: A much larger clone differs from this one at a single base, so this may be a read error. Written as DNA, the CDR3 is TGTGCCATCGGGGGGGACACTGAAGCTTTCTTT. It encodes CAIGGDTEAFF. The chain carries TRBV10-3 and TRBJ1-1; possible D gene TRBD1, 5 bases. V was pared by 8 bases and J by 3 bases, with 7 bases between. This CDR3 has 11 amino acids. CDR1 and CDR2 (germline): ENHRY, SYGVKD.